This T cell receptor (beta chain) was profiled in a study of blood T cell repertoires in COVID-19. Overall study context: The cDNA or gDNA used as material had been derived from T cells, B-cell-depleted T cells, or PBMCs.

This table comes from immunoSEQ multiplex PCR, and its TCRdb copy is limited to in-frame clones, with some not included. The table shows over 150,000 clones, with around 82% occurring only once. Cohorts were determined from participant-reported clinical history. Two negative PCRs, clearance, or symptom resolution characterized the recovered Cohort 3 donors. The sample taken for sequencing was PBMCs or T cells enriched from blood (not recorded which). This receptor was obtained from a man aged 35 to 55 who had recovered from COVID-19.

The CDR3 here is CASSPMGRNNSPLHF. CDR3 nucleotides: TGTGCCAGCAGCCCCATGGGGCGAAATAATTCACCCCTCCACTTT. The V and J genes are TRBV28 and TRBJ1-6; D is possibly TRBD1 (5 bases). The CDR3 covers 15 residues. Trimming removed 6 bases at V and 5 bases at J, with 14 bases between. Germline lookup yields CDR1 MDHEN and CDR2 SYDVKM.